This T cell receptor (beta chain) was found in a study of a mutant IDH1 vaccine in newly diagnosed glioma (dated by TCRdb to the early 2020s). Looking at the study overall: The roughly 30 treated patients were approximately 62% male and roughly 40% female, with a mean age of about 43 years. Peripheral blood was collected at six visits: V03 (baseline), V05, V07, V10, V12 and V13. Longitudinal TCRB deep sequencing was performed for about two dozen treated patients wherever samples were available for exploratory analyses. Before enrollment, patients had received standard therapy of radiotherapy alone, temozolomide alone, or radiochemotherapy with temozolomide; most received the combination.

This clone was picked up a small number of times. Its antigen has not been determined. No base-level quality is on record; no much larger clone is a single base apart. Receptors were amplified or captured by the immunoSEQ multiplex PCR assay. Following the manufacturer's protocol, the hsTCRB Kit was used to amplify rearranged TCR beta chain sequences. An Illumina MiSeq was used to sequence the TCRB libraries. For the original study's pipeline: Demultiplexing, trimming and gene mapping were performed with the kit vendor's proprietary platform. Held by TCRdb, this immuneACCESS table contains in-frame sequences only and omits some clones. Under half of the omission traces to an unresolved V gene where checked; the cause of the rest is unknown. V and J calls plus clone size are reproduced from that table; the DNA served to infer D and trimming. The sample profile shows 30,000 to 40,000 clones; around four fifths of them were found once. The ten largest clones represent about 9.1% of the sample.

Spanning cysteine to phenylalanine, the CDR3 consists of 14 amino acids. Only the CDR3 part of the read is kept: 42 bases, read in frame from the first base. The germline V gene gives CDR1 as SGHRS and CDR2 as YFSETQ. V loses 4 bases of germline sequence and J loses 1 base, and the interval between the two ends is 11 bases. The sample's time point label is to be understood as: baseline, week 1 (first vaccination visit). The treatment or condition tag for this specimen amounts to: pre-vaccination baseline after standard-of-care therapy. The donors had newly diagnosed IDH1-mutant astrocytomas of WHO grade 3 or 4 that showed loss of nuclear ATRX. The samples were drawn from NOA16, a multicentre, single-arm, open-label phase I trial in Germany that tested a mutant IDH1 peptide vaccine in humans for the first time. For immunogenicity testing, the blood drawn at visit V03 was used as the baseline sample. Genomic DNA for TCRB sequencing was extracted from EDTA blood using the DNeasy Blood and Tissue Kit.

Beyond this particular receptor, the publication reports: Immune responses induced by the vaccine were seen in over 90% of patients across multiple MHC alleles. Pseudoprogression appeared unrelated to alterations in the top peripheral T cell clonotypes detected by TCRB sequencing. Selection of PBMC samples for TCRB deep sequencing was based on availability. The authors noted that analyses of patient blood samples could not be reproduced because of sample limitations.

This specimen consisted of PBMCs, obtained from a glioma patient treated with radiotherapy, temozolomide or both. The sequence was obtained from a man aged 40-50 years with glioma. Some clones in this sample may be carry-over from other donors' samples. The chain links TRBV5-1 with TRBJ1-1, with the identity of the D gene unclear. The DNA reads TGCGCCAGCAGCCCTGACGGATGGAACACTGAAGCTTTCTTT. Its protein product is CASSPDGWNTEAFF.